This T cell receptor beta chain was profiled in a study of cytomegalovirus exposure and HLA in healthy donors. Regarding the study as a whole: Reportedly, diagnosis of cytomegalovirus status by the classifier showed high specificity and sensitivity. CMV serostatus was the sole immune exposure data available. Most TCR sequences were rare, but some public TCRs occurred in many donors.

Primers: 60 Vbeta forward and 13 Jbeta reverse. In the authors' methods: Approximately 11 million of tens of millions of unique TCR beta chains were shared, per a later count. Profiled with immunoSEQ multiplex PCR; TCRdb holds only in-frame clones, not every one. The D gene and trimming were derived from the DNA, and the V and J assignments and clone size from that table. The data show about 130,000 clones, 65% to 90% seen once. V lost 2 bases and J lost 6; bases outside the gene matches: 6. Germline-derived CDR1 and CDR2 are SGHDN and FVKESK. CDR3 size: 15 residues. As concerns this clone: What it binds is unknown.

The receptor was derived from a male donor in good health and CMV-seropositive. The sample comprised PBMCs. The chain joins TRBV14 to TRBJ2-7; TRBD1 matches 11 bases. The CDR3 here is CASSQIGQGAFEQYF. The CDR3 nucleotides read TGTGCCAGCAGCCAAATCGGACAGGGGGCTTTCGAGCAGTACTTC. The whole variable domain, remainder taken from reference TRBV14 and TRBJ2-7, is EAGVTQFPSHSVIEKGQTVTLRCDPISGHDNLYWYRRVMGKEIKFLLHFVKESKQDESGMPNNRFLAERTGGTYSTLKVQPAELEDSGVYFCASSQIGQGAFEQYFGPGTRLTVT.